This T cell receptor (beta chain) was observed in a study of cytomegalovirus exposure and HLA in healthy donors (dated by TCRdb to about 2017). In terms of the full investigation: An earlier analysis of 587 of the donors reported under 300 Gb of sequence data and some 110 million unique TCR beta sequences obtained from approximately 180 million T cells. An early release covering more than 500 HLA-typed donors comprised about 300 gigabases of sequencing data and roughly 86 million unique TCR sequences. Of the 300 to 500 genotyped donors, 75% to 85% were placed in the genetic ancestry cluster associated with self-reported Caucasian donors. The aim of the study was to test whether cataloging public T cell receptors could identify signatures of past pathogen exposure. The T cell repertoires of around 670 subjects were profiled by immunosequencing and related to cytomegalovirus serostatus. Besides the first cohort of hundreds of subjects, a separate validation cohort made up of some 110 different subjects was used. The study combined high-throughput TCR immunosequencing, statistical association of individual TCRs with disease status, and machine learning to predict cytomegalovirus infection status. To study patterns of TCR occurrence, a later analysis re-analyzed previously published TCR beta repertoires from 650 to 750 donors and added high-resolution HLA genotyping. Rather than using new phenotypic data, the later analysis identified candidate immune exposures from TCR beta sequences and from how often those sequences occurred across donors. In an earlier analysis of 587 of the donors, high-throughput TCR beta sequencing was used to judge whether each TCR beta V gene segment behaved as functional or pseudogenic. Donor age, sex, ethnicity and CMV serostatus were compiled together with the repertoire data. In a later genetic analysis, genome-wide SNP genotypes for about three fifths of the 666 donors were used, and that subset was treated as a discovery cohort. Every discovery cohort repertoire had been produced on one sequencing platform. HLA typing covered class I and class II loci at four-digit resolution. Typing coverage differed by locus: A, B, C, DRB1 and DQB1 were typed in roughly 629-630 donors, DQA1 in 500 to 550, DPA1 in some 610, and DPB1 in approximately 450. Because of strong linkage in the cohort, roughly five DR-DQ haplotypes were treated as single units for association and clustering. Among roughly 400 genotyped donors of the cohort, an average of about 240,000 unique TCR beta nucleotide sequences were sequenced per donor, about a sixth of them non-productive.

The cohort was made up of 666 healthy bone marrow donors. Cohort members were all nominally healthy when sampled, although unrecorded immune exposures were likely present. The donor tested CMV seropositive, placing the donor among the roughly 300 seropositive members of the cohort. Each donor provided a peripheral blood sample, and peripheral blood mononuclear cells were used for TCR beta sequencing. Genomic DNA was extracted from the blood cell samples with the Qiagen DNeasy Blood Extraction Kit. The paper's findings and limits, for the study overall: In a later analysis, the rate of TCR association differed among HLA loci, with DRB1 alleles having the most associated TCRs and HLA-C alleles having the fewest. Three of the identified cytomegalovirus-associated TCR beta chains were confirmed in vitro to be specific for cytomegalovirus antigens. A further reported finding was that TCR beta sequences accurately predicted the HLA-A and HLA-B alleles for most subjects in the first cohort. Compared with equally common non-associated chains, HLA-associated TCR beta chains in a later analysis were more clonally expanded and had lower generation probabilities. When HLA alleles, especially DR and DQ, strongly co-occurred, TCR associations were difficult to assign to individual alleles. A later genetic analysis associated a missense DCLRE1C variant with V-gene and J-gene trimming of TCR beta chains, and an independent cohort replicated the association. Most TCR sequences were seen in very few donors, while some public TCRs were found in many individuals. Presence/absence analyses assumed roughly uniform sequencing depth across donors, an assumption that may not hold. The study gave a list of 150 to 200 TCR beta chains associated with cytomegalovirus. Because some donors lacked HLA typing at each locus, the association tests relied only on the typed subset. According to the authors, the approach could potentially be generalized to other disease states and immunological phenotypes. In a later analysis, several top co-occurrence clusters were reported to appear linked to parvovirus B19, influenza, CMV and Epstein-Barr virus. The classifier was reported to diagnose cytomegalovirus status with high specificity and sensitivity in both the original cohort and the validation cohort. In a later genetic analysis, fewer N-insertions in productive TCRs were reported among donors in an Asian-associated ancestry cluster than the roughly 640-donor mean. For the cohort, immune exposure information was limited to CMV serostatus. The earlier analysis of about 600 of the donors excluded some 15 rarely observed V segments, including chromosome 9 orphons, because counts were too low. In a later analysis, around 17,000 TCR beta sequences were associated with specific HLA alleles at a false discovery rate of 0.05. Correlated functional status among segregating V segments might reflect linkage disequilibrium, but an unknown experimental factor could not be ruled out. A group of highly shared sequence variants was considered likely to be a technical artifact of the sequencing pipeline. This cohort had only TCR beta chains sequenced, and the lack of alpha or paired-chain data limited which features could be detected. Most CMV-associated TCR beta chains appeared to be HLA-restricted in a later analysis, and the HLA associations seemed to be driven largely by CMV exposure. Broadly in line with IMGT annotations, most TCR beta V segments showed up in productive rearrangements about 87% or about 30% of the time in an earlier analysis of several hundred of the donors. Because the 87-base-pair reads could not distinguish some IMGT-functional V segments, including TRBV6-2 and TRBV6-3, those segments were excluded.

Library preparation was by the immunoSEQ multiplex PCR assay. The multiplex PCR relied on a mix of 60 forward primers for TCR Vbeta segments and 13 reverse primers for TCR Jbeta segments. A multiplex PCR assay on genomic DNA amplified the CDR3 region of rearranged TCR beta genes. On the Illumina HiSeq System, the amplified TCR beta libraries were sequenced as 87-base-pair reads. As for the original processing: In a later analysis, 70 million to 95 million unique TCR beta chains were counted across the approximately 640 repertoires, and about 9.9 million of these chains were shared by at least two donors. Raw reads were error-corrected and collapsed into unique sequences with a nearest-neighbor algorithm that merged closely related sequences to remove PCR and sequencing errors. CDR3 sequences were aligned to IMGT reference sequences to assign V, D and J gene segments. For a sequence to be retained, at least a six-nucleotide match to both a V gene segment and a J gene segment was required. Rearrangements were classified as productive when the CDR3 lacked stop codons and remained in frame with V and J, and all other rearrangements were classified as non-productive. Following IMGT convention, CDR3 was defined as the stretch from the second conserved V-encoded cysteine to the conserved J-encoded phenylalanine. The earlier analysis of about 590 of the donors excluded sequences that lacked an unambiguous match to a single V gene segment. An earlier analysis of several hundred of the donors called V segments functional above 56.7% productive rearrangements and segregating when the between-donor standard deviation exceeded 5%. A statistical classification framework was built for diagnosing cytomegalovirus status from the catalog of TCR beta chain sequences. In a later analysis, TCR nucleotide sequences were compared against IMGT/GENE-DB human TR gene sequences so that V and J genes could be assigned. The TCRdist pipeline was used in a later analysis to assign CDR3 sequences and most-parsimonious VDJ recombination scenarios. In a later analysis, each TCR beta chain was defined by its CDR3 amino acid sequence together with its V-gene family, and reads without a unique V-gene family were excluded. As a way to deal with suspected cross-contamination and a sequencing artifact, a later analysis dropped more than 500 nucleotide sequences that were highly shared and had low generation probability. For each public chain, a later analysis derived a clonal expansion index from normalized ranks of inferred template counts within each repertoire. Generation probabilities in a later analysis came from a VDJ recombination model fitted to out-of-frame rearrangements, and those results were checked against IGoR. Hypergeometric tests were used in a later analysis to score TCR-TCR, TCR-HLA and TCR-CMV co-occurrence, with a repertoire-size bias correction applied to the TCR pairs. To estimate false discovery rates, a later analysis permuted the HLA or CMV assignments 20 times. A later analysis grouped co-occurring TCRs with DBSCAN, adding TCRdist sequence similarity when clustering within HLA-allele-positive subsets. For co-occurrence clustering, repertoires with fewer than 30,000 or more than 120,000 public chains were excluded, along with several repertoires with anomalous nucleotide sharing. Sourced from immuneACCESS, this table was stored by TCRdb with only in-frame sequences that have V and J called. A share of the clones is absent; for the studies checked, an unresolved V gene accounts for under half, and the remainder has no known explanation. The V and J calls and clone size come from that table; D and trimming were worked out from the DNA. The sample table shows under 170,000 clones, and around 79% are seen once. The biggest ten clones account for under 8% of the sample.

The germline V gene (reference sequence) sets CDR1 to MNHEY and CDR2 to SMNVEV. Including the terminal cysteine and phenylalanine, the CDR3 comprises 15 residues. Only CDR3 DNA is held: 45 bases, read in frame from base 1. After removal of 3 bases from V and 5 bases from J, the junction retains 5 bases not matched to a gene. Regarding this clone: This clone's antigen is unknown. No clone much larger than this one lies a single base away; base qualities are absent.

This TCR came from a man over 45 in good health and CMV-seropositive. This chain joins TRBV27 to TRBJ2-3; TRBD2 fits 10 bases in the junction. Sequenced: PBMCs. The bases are TGTGCCAGCAGTTTTCTAGCGGGAGACGGAGATACGCAGTATTTT. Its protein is CASSFLAGDGDTQYF.